One sample yielded the 32 T cell receptor beta chains listed below, sequenced in a study of identical twins. One entry per CDR3 protein, called by TCRdb with MiXCR from the 5' RACE reads. The sample has around 650,000 distinct CDR3 sequences; roughly 6.6% are singletons. The same sample was also studied in work on yellow fever vaccine responses in identical twins.

Sequenced sample: PBMCs. The origin of the receptors is a woman between 18 and 30 years old in good health.

Only a few counts were recorded for this clonotype. As DNA, the CDR3 is TGTGCCATCAGTGAGTCGGGACTAGCGGGGCCTAACAATGAGCAGTTCTTC. Residues: CAISESGLAGPNNEQFF. V gene TRBV10-3 combines with J gene TRBJ2-1; 13 bases align to TRBD2. The CDR3 is 17 residues long. The V and J ends lost 0 bases and 5 bases, in that order; junction bases with no gene match: 4. Germline loops: CDR1 ENHRY, CDR2 SYGVKD.

This CDR3 is CASSQATSYEQYF. Written as DNA, the CDR3 is TGCGCCAGCAGCCAAGCGACCTCCTACGAGCAGTACTTC. The V call is TRBV4-1, the J call TRBJ2-7; D remains ambiguous. The V gene's germline CDR1 is MGHRA and CDR2 YSYEKL. The CDR3 consists of 13 residues. Trimming took 1 base from V and 0 from J, leaving 4 bases between them.

The chain couples TRBV3-1 to TRBJ2-3, with TRBD1 matching 10 bases. Trimming took 1 base from V and 6 from J; bases not matched to a gene: 4. Germline V CDR1 and CDR2: LGHDT, YNNKEL (reference sequence). The CDR3 length is 15 residues. The CDR3 loop reads CASSQGTGGYDTQYF. As DNA, the CDR3 is TGTGCCAGCAGCCAAGGGACAGGGGGTTACGATACGCAGTATTTT.

This clonotype was seen many times. The chain employs TRBV28 and TRBJ2-4, with D tentatively TRBD2 (5 bases). The CDR3 is 14 amino acids. Germline loops: CDR1 MDHEN, CDR2 SYDVKM. The ends were cut back, 8 bases at V and 0 bases at J, with 11 bases in the middle. CDR3 DNA sequence: TGTGCCAGCGAGGGCACTATAGCCAAAAACATTCAGTACTTC. Its protein is CASEGTIAKNIQYF.

Ten or more counts support this clonotype. The chain couples TRBV27 to TRBJ2-5; 8 nucleotides agree with TRBD1. The germline V gene encodes CDR1 MNHEY and CDR2 SMNVEV (reference sequence). CDR3 size: 15 residues. V lost 5 bases, J lost 1 base, and 6 bases stayed unmatched. The CDR3 loop is CASSPSGTGQETQYF. The CDR3 DNA reads as TGTGCCAGCAGTCCATCCGGGACAGGCCAAGAGACCCAGTACTTC.

In its sample, this clonotype was seen a few times. The chain is built from TRBV19 and TRBJ2-4; TRBD2 aligns across 7 bases. Germline CDR1 LNHDA, CDR2 SQIVND (reference sequence). The CDR3 totals 14 residues. After removal of 7 bases from V and 0 bases from J, the junction contained 3 bases not matched to a gene. CDR3 residues: CASKLAGAKNIQYF. The CDR3 nucleotides read TGTGCCAGTAAATTAGCGGGAGCCAAAAACATTCAGTACTTC.

This clonotype was recorded a few times. This chain joins TRBV28 and TRBJ2-4; D gene uncertain. The V gene's germline CDR1 is MDHEN and CDR2 SYDVKM. The CDR3 totals 13 residues. Trimming took off 8 bases at V and 4 bases at J, with 12 bases between the two ends. CDR3: CASLETRKNIQYF. CDR3 DNA sequence: TGTGCCAGCCTTGAGACAAGAAAAAACATTCAGTACTTC.

This clonotype has just a few counts. The chain joins TRBV24-1 to TRBJ2-2; 9 nucleotides match TRBD2. The germline CDR1 and CDR2 sequences are KGHDR and SFDVKD. The trim removed 4 bases at V and 6 bases at J, leaving 8 bases unmatched. CDR3 length: 16 residues. CDR3 protein: CATSEPGTSIAGELFF. In DNA form, the CDR3 reads TGTGCCACCAGTGAACCCGGGACTAGCATCGCCGGGGAGCTGTTTTTT.

CDR3 DNA sequence: TGTGCCAGCAAGCTCAGGGGGCATCAGAACACTGAAGCTTTCTTT. It is translated as CASKLRGHQNTEAFF. This chain links TRBV12-3 or TRBV12-4 with TRBJ1-1; 8 nucleotides line up with TRBD1. The trim removed 7 bases at V and 1 base at J, leaving 8 bases unmatched. The CDR3 sequence is 15 residues long.

This clonotype has ten or more counts. This chain joins TRBV29-1 and TRBJ2-3, with D tentatively TRBD2 (6 bases). The V end was cut by 4 bases, the J end by 1 base, with 9 bases between. The length of the CDR3 is 13 residues. From germline, CDR1 is SQVTM and CDR2 ANQGSEA. The CDR3 spells CSVGTGGTDTQYF. The CDR3 nucleotides read TGCAGCGTTGGGACGGGGGGCACAGATACGCAGTATTTT.

Comments on this clonotype: A much bigger clone sits one base away, suggesting this may be a read error. V is TRBV7-8 and J is TRBJ1-5, with TRBD1 as a possible D gene (6 bases). V shed 4 bases and J shed 12 bases, with 19 bases lying between them. The CDR3 is made up of 14 amino acids. Germline V gene sequence: CDR1 SGHVS, CDR2 FQNEAQ. Here the CDR3 DNA reads TGTGCCAGCAGCTCAGGGGTAAGGGGACGGCACCAGCATTTT. Protein product: CASSSGVRGRHQHF.

This clonotype was observed a few times. The chain joins TRBV20-1 to TRBJ1-5; 7 nucleotides align to TRBD1. Germline V gene sequence: CDR1 DFQATT, CDR2 SNEGSKA (reference sequence). The CDR3 contains 15 residues. Unmatched junction bases numbered 7, after V lost 5 bases and J lost 0 bases. CDR3 protein: CSADKGAVSNQPQHF. The DNA for the CDR3 is TGCAGTGCTGATAAGGGGGCGGTTAGCAATCAGCCCCAGCATTTT.

In its sample, this clonotype was seen a few times. The chain has TRBV5-1 and TRBJ2-7; D is possibly TRBD1 (5 bases). V was shortened by 0 bases and J by 1 base, with 11 bases between the two germline ends. The germline gives CDR1 SGHRS, CDR2 YFSETQ. The CDR3 is 15 amino acids. The CDR3 bases are TGCGCCAGCAGCTTGGAGTGGGGCCCATCCTACGAGCAGTACGTC. This sequence encodes CASSLEWGPSYEQYV.

This clonotype was counted at least ten times. The rearrangement joins TRBV4-1 to TRBJ2-1, with TRBD2 identical over 13 bases. The CDR3 runs to 17 residues. V trimming: 1 base; J trimming: 6 bases; junction bases outside the gene matches: 6. Germline CDR1 is MGHRA and CDR2 is YSYEKL. In DNA, the CDR3 is TGCGCCAGCAGCCAAGTCCCAGGGACTAGCGGGACCAATGAGCAGTTCTTC. It translates to CASSQVPGTSGTNEQFF.

A few counts support this clonotype. The junction differs from germline at one of its ends, possibly a read error. The chain joins TRBV7-6 to TRBJ1-6; 10 bases line up with TRBD1. From germline, CDR1 is SGHVS and CDR2 FNYEAQ. The CDR3 is 16 residues long. The CDR3 spells CASSPTGGSHNSPLHF. CDR3 nucleotides: TGTGCCAGCAGTCCGACAGGGGGCTCCCATAATTCACCCCTCCACTTT.

This clonotype has just a few counts. This chain connects TRBV4-1 to TRBJ2-1; TRBD2 agrees at 14 bases. V gave up 3 bases and J gave up 9 bases; unmatched junction bases: 10. The germline V gene has CDR1 MGHRA and CDR2 YSYEKL. The CDR3 extends over 17 amino acids. CDR3 DNA: TGCGCCAGCAGCCACCCTCCGGGACTAGCGGGAGTTGGTGAGCAGTTCTTC. It yields the protein CASSHPPGLAGVGEQFF.

The chain has TRBV12-3 or TRBV12-4 and TRBJ2-2; 16 positions match TRBD2. This CDR3 spans 18 amino acids. Trimming took 8 bases from V and 3 from J; bases not matched to a gene: 9. DNA of the CDR3: TGTGCCAGCTGTTGGCCGGGACTAGCGGGGGGGCACACCGGGGAGCTGTTTTTT. This translates into CASCWPGLAGGHTGELFF.

The CDR3 region is CASSHADRDNEQFF. The CDR3 coding sequence is TGCGCCAGCAGCCACGCGGACAGGGACAATGAGCAGTTCTTC. V and J are TRBV4-1 and TRBJ2-1; TRBD1 matches 8 bases. After removal of 3 bases from V and 5 bases from J, the junction contained 3 bases not matched to a gene. The CDR3 sequence is 14 residues long. Per germline, CDR1 MGHRA and CDR2 YSYEKL.

This clonotype came up a few times. This chain uses TRBV28 with TRBJ2-5, with D possibly called TRBD1 or TRBD2 (5 bases each). Germline V gene sequence: CDR1 MDHEN, CDR2 SYDVKM. This CDR3 spans 13 amino acids. The V end lost 10 bases, the J end lost 5 bases, and 17 bases lay between the germline ends. This CDR3 reads CATDSGGMETQYF. For the CDR3, the DNA is TGTGCCACCGACAGTGGGGGTATGGAGACCCAGTACTTC.

The gene calls are TRBV12-3 or TRBV12-4 and TRBJ1-1; 7 positions agree with TRBD1. V lost 6 bases to trimming and J lost 7 bases; unmatched junction nucleotides: 14. The CDR3 runs 15 residues. DNA for the CDR3: TGTGCCAGCAGCCTGAGGAGGGGGCTGGTAGGTGAAGCTTTCTTT. Encoded protein: CASSLRRGLVGEAFF.

This clonotype was seen ten or more times. This rearrangement joins TRBV7-9 to TRBJ2-7; D unresolved. Trimming took 0 bases from V and 5 from J, leaving 5 bases between them. Germline V gene data show CDR1 as SEHNR and CDR2 as FQNEAQ (reference sequence). The CDR3 spans 12 residues. CDR3 coding DNA: TGTGCCAGCAGCTTAGCGCCCAACGAGCAGTACGTC. Protein product: CASSLAPNEQYV.

The chain joins TRBV12-3 or TRBV12-4 to TRBJ2-5; D possibly corresponds to TRBD2 (5 bases). With 1 base removed from V and 5 bases from J, the gap between germline ends came to 14 bases. The CDR3 length is 15 residues. CDR3 DNA sequence: TGTGCCAGCAGTTTAGTCCGGGGTAAAGGGGAGACCCAGTACTTC. This codes for CASSLVRGKGETQYF.

This clonotype was seen more than once but under ten times. This chain joins TRBV6-5 and TRBJ2-5; 8 nucleotides match TRBD1. Losses at the gene ends were 2 bases for V and 2 bases for J; bases not matched to a gene: 4. The CDR3 is 15 residues long. Germline CDR1 MNHEY, CDR2 SVGAGI. The CDR3 DNA is TGTGCCAGCAGTTACGCAGGGGGCATTCAAGAGACCCAGTACTTC. Translating it yields CASSYAGGIQETQYF.

In its sample, this clonotype was seen many times. The genes are TRBV18 and TRBJ2-5, with unresolved D. Trimming took off 3 bases at V and 1 base at J, with 0 bases between the two ends. CDR3 length: 11 residues. Germline V gene data show CDR1 as KGHSH and CDR2 as LQKENI. The CDR3 reads CASSPQETQYF. The CDR3 DNA is TGTGCCAGCTCACCCCAAGAGACCCAGTACTTC.

This clonotype was counted at least ten times. V gene TRBV4-1 combines with J gene TRBJ2-7; D might be TRBD1 or TRBD2, each matching 5 bases. The V end lost 2 bases, the J end lost 3 bases, and 11 bases lay between the germline ends. Germline loops: CDR1 MGHRA, CDR2 YSYEKL. CDR3 size: 14 residues. CDR3 bases: TGCGCCAGCAGCCAAAACCGGGACGGCTACGAGCAGTACGTC. Translation gives CASSQNRDGYEQYV.

There are a few counts of this clonotype. CDR3 in amino acids: CASSLQPGDRAFF. The CDR3 bases are TGCGCCAGCAGCTTGCAGCCAGGGGATCGAGCTTTCTTT. The chain is built from TRBV5-1 and TRBJ1-1; D is perhaps TRBD1 (6 bases). Looked up from germline, CDR1 is SGHRS and CDR2 is YFSETQ. The CDR3 length is 13 residues. The V gene lost 1 base and the J gene lost 10 bases, with 14 bases spanning the gap.

The chain has TRBV5-1 and TRBJ1-4; perhaps TRBD1 as D (5 bases). The germline V and J ends were trimmed by 4 bases and 4 bases, with 17 bases remaining between them. CDR1 is SGHRS and CDR2 is YFSETQ in the germline V gene. The CDR3 consists of 16 residues. The CDR3 spells CASSQPVGDGNEKLFF. CDR3 DNA: TGCGCCAGCAGCCAACCCGTAGGGGACGGTAATGAAAAACTGTTTTTT.

The chain links TRBV18 to TRBJ1-1; D is possibly TRBD1 (6 bases). V was clipped by 3 bases and J by 8 bases, with 13 bases between them. Looked up from germline, CDR1 is KGHSH and CDR2 is LQKENI. The CDR3 loop spans 13 amino acids. The CDR3 DNA is TGTGCCAGCTCACCCTTACAGGGCTCAGAAGCTTTCTTT. This gives the protein CASSPLQGSEAFF.

This clonotype has more than one count but fewer than ten. The rearrangement links TRBV29-1 to TRBJ2-2, with TRBD2 matching over 11 bases. The germline V gene encodes CDR1 SQVTM and CDR2 ANQGSEA. V shed 8 bases, J shed 4 bases, and the junction held 9 bases outside the gene matches. This CDR3 comprises 15 residues. CDR3 DNA sequence: TGCAGCACAACTGGGGGGACTAGCGGCACCGGGGAGCTGTTTTTT. Amino acids: CSTTGGTSGTGELFF.

This clonotype was seen ten or more times. V usage is TRBV12-5 and J usage is TRBJ2-1; D gene ambiguous. Germline-derived CDR1 and CDR2 are LGHNT and FRNRAP. The CDR3 has 14 amino acids. Trimming took 0 bases from V and 7 from J, leaving 10 bases between them. The CDR3 bases are TGTGCTAGTGGTTTGGTCCGATATAGGAATGAGCAGTTCTTC. It translates to CASGLVRYRNEQFF. The entire variable domain, with the rest obtained from reference TRBV12-5 and TRBJ2-1, is as follows: DARVTQTPRHKVTEMGQEVTMRCQPILGHNTVFWYRQTMMQGLELLAYFRNRAPLDDSGMPKDRFSAEMPDATLATLKIQPSEPRDSAVYFCASGLVRYRNEQFFGPGTRLTVL.

The chain carries TRBV14 and TRBJ2-3; 9 bases map to TRBD1. The J segment lost 6 bases and the V segment lost 4 bases, leaving 11 bases of the junction unmatched. CDR1 SGHDN and CDR2 FVKESK come from the germline V gene. The CDR3 spans 16 residues. The CDR3 bases are TGTGCCAGCAGCCTTGAATTGGGACAGGGTTTGGATACGCAGTATTTT. It encodes CASSLELGQGLDTQYF.

This clonotype was seen at least ten times. This chain connects TRBV10-1 to TRBJ2-3; D call uncertain. Germline V gene sequence: CDR1 WNHNN, CDR2 SYGVQD (reference sequence). The CDR3 runs to 14 residues. V shed 3 bases and J shed 6 bases, with 13 bases lying between them. The CDR3 DNA sequence: TGCGCCAGCAGTGACGCGGCTAGGTGGGATACGCAGTATTTT. This codes for CASSDAARWDTQYF.